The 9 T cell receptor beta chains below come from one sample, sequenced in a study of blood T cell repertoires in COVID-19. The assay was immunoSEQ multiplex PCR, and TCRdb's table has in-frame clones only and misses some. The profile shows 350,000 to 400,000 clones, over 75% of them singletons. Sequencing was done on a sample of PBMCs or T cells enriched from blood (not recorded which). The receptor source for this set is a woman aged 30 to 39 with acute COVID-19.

Written as DNA, the CDR3 is TGTGCCAGCAGTTACTCGGGGAGGGAAACCTATGGCTACACCTTC. This sequence encodes CASSYSGRETYGYTF. This rearrangement joins TRBV6-5 to TRBJ1-2; D gene uncertain. V was shortened by 0 bases and J by 4 bases, with 12 bases between the two germline ends. CDR3 size: 15 residues. Germline CDR1 is MNHEY and CDR2 is SVGAGI.

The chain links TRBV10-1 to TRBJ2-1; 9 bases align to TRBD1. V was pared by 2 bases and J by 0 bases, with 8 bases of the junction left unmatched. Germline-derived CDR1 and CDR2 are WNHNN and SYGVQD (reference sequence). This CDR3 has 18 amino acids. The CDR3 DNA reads TGCGCCAGCAGTGAGAGGACAGGGGCCCGAAGCTCCTACAATGAGCAGTTCTTC. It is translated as CASSERTGARSSYNEQFF.

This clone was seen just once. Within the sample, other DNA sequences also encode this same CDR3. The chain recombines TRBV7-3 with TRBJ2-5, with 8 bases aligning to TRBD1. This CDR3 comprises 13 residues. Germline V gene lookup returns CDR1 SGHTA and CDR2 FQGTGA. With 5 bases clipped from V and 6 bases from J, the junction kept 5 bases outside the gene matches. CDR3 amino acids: CASSTGQGKTQYF. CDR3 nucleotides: TGTGCCAGCAGCACCGGACAGGGAAAGACCCAGTACTTC. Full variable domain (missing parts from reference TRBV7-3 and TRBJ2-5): GAGVSQTPSNKVTEKGKYVELRCDPISGHTALYWYRQSLGQGPEFLIYFQGTGAADDSGLPNDRFFAVRPEGSVSTLKIQRTERGDSAVYLCASSTGQGKTQYFGPGTRLLVL.

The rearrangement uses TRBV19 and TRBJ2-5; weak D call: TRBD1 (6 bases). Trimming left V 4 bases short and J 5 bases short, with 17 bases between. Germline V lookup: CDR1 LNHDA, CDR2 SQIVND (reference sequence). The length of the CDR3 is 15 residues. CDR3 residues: CASSSPGHPSETQYF. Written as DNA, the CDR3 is TGTGCCAGTAGTAGTCCGGGACACCCGTCGGAGACCCAGTACTTC.

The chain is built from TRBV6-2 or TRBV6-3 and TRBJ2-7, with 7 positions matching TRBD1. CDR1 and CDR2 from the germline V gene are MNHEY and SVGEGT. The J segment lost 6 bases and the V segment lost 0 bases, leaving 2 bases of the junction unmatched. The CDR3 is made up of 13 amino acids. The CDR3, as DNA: TGTGCCAGCAGTTACTCGACAGGGTCCGAGCAGTACTTC. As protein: CASSYSTGSEQYF.

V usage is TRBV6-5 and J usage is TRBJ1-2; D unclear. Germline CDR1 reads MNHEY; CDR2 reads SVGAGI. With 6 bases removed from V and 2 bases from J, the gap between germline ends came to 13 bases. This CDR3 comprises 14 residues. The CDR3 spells CASSRLNLNYGYTF. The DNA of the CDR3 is TGTGCCAGCAGCCGCCTCAACCTAAACTATGGCTACACCTTC.

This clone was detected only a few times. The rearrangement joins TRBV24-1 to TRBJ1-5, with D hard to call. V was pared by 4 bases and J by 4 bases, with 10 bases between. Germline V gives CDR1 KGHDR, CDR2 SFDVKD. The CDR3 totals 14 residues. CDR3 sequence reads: CATSDRGINQPQHF. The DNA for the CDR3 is TGTGCCACCAGTGACAGAGGGATTAATCAGCCCCAGCATTTT.

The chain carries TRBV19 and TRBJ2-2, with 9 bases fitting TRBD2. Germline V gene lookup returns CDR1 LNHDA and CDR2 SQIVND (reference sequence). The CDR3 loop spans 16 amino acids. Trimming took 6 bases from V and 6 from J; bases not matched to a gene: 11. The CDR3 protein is CASSHRTSAGPGELFF. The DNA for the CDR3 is TGTGCCAGTAGCCACAGGACTAGCGCGGGACCCGGGGAGCTGTTTTTT.

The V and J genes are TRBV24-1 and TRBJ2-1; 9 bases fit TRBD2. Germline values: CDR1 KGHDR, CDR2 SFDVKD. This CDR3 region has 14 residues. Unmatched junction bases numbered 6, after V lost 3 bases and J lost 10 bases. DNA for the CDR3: TGTGCCACCAGTGATCTAGCGGGGAAAGGGGAGCAGTTCTTC. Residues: CATSDLAGKGEQFF.